Each of the 16 T cell receptor beta chains below was sequenced from the same sample in a study of graft-versus-host responses after intestinal transplantation. The data were produced by immunoSEQ multiplex PCR, yet TCRdb's version contains in-frame clones alone and is incomplete. The repertoire holds about 120,000 clones, with approximately 92% as singletons. Antigen specificity for these receptors is unknown. The specimen was unstimulated CD4+ T cells sorted from spleen or lymph node cells, collected before intestinal transplant. All receptors derive from a human donor who received an intestinal transplant.

This clone was recorded once. The J gene is TRBJ2-1, the V gene TRBV18; 11 positions match TRBD2. The CDR3 is made up of 14 amino acids. From germline, CDR1 is KGHSH and CDR2 LQKENI. V trimming: 6 bases; J trimming: 10 bases; junction bases outside the gene matches: 8. In DNA, the CDR3 is TGTGCCAGCTCGCTAGCGGGAGGCCAGGAGGAGCAGTTCTTC. It translates to CASSLAGGQEEQFF.

The J gene is TRBJ2-1, the V gene TRBV5-4, with 9 positions matching TRBD1. The J segment lost 7 bases and the V segment lost 4 bases, leaving 12 bases of the junction unmatched. This CDR3 spans 16 amino acids. The germline CDR1 and CDR2 sequences are SGHNT and YYREEE (reference sequence). The CDR3 nucleotides read TGTGCCAGCAGCGATGGGCTGGGACAGGGTGTGAATGAGCAGTTCTTC. This codes for CASSDGLGQGVNEQFF.

The chain uses TRBV19 and TRBJ2-1; the D is unclear. The germline V gene encodes CDR1 LNHDA and CDR2 SQIVND (reference sequence). The length of the CDR3 is 12 residues. V was shortened by 5 bases and J by 9 bases, with 11 bases between the two germline ends. As DNA, the CDR3 is TGTGCCAGTAGTCCCCCTGGTAGTGAGCAGTTCTTC. Residues: CASSPPGSEQFF.

The chain uses TRBV2 and TRBJ1-1, with D uncertain. V lost 8 bases and J lost 1, with 20 bases in between. This CDR3 spans 16 amino acids. Germline CDR1 and CDR2: SNHLY and FYNNEI. Written as DNA, the CDR3 is TGTGCCAGCGCGTTCTCTATGTTGGTTGGGAACACTGAAGCTTTCTTT. Residues: CASAFSMLVGNTEAFF.

This sequence joins TRBV4-1 and TRBJ2-5; D may match TRBD1 or TRBD2 (5 bases each). This CDR3 has 16 amino acids. The V end was cut by 4 bases, the J end by 5 bases, with 20 bases between. Germline assignment: CDR1 MGHRA and CDR2 YSYEKL. The DNA for the CDR3 is TGCGCCAGCAGCCGGGGAAGACCAGGGAGAGACGAGACCCAGTACTTC. Amino acids: CASSRGRPGRDETQYF.

The chain uses TRBV20-1 and TRBJ2-1; D call uncertain. Germline V gene sequence: CDR1 DFQATT, CDR2 SNEGSKA (reference sequence). V was pared by 5 bases and J by 9 bases, with 8 bases between. This CDR3 is 10 amino acids long. CDR3 residues: CSAPYGEQFF. Written as DNA, the CDR3 is TGCAGTGCTCCCTACGGTGAGCAGTTCTTC.

This sequence joins TRBV10-3 and TRBJ2-7; 8 bases fit TRBD2. The J segment lost 4 bases and the V segment lost 4 bases, leaving 3 bases of the junction unmatched. This CDR3 has 13 amino acids. Germline V gene data show CDR1 as ENHRY and CDR2 as SYGVKD. This CDR3 reads CAISGTSTYEQYF. CDR3 nucleotide sequence: TGTGCCATCAGTGGGACTAGCACGTACGAGCAGTACTTC.

The V gene is TRBV28, the J gene TRBJ1-2, with no clear D. V was clipped by 6 bases and J by 2 bases, with 7 bases between them. The germline CDR1 and CDR2 sequences are MDHEN and SYDVKM. The CDR3 is made up of 12 amino acids. In DNA, the CDR3 is TGTGCCAGCAGGGGCCTAAACTATGGCTACACCTTC. Protein sequence: CASRGLNYGYTF.

CDR3 region: CASSRAGGNEQFF. The CDR3 DNA reads as TGTGCCAGCAGTCGGGCCGGGGGCAATGAGCAGTTCTTC. The rearrangement uses TRBV7-9 and TRBJ2-1; D is perhaps TRBD2 (6 bases). V was clipped by 6 bases and J by 6 bases, with 12 bases between them. This CDR3 has 13 amino acids. CDR1 is SEHNR and CDR2 is FQNEAQ in the germline V gene (reference sequence).

J is TRBJ2-1 and V is TRBV25-1; 9 nucleotides agree with TRBD1. Germline V gene sequence: CDR1 MGHDK, CDR2 SYGVNS. Trimming removed 7 bases from V and 1 base from J; junction bases left unmatched: 5. This CDR3 region has 15 residues. For the CDR3, the DNA is TGTGCCAGCATTCCCGGGACAGGGTCCTACAATGAGCAGTTCTTC. It encodes CASIPGTGSYNEQFF. Looking up the rest from reference TRBV25-1 and TRBJ2-1 gives the full variable domain: EADIYQTPRYLVIGTGKKITLECSQTMGHDKMYWYQQDPGMELHLIHYSYGVNSTEKGDLSSESTVSRIRTEHFPLTLESARPSHTSQYLCASIPGTGSYNEQFFGPGTRLTVL.

The chain carries TRBV6-6 and TRBJ2-5; 7 nucleotides line up with TRBD2. With V trimmed by 8 bases and J by 5 bases, 8 bases remained unmatched. The CDR3 runs 13 residues. CDR1 is MNHNY and CDR2 is SVGAGI in the germline V gene (reference sequence). The CDR3 DNA is TGTGCCAGCCAGCCCGGGGGGATGGAGACCCAGTACTTC. It specifies CASQPGGMETQYF.

V usage is TRBV7-9 and J usage is TRBJ1-5; no definite D call. Germline CDR1 is SEHNR and CDR2 is FQNEAQ (reference sequence). The CDR3 loop spans 12 amino acids. Trimming pared 5 bases from V and 7 bases from J, leaving 9 bases between. CDR3 sequence (DNA): TGTGCCAGCAGCCTCGTTTGGCAGCCCCAGCATTTT. Amino acid sequence: CASSLVWQPQHF. Full variable domain (remainder filled in from reference TRBV7-9 and TRBJ1-5): DTGVSQNPRHKITKRGQNVTFRCDPISEHNRLYWYRQTLGQGPEFLTYFQNEAQLEKSRLLSDRFSAERPKGSFSTLEIQRTEQGDSAMYLCASSLVWQPQHFGDGTRLSIL.

This rearrangement joins TRBV28 to TRBJ1-5; no definite D call. Trimming pared 6 bases from V and 3 bases from J, leaving 0 bases between. The CDR3 length is 10 residues. Germline CDR1 and CDR2: MDHEN and SYDVKM. Written as DNA, the CDR3 is TGTGCCAGCAGCAATCAGCCCCAGCATTTT. Its translation: CASSNQPQHF.

V and J are TRBV10-3 and TRBJ2-1, with 8 bases that match TRBD2. This CDR3 is 15 amino acids long. Germline lookup yields CDR1 ENHRY and CDR2 SYGVKD. V was pared by 3 bases and J by 7 bases, with 8 bases of the junction left unmatched. This CDR3 reads CAISEISGGPNEQFF. The CDR3, as DNA: TGTGCCATCAGTGAAATTTCGGGAGGGCCAAATGAGCAGTTCTTC.

This rearrangement joins TRBV6-5 to TRBJ2-7, with 9 bases aligning to TRBD2. CDR1 and CDR2 from the germline V gene are MNHEY and SVGAGI. The CDR3 has 13 amino acids. After removal of 6 bases from V and 4 bases from J, the junction contained 4 bases not matched to a gene. The CDR3 nucleotides read TGTGCCAGCAGACCGGGACTAGCTTACGAGCAGTACTTC. Residues: CASRPGLAYEQYF.

The rearrangement joins TRBV4-1 to TRBJ2-2; 10 positions agree with TRBD2. Trimming removed 3 bases from V and 4 bases from J; junction bases left unmatched: 5. The CDR3 length is 16 residues. CDR1 is MGHRA and CDR2 is YSYEKL in the germline V gene. The chain's CDR3 is CASSQVLAGVTGELFF. CDR3 in DNA: TGCGCCAGCAGCCAGGTCCTAGCGGGAGTCACCGGGGAGCTGTTTTTT.